Below are 10 T cell receptor beta chains sequenced from a single sample in a study of blood T cell repertoires in COVID-19. Measured with immunoSEQ multiplex PCR; TCRdb has only the in-frame clones, and not every one. The repertoire consists of more than 65,000 clones, with roughly 78% occurring once and the leading ten covering approximately 7.3%. The material sequenced was peripheral blood. Receptors were obtained from a human donor in a cohort sampled during active COVID-19.

The chain carries TRBV6-5 and TRBJ2-5, with a possible D match to TRBD1 (6 bases). The germline gives CDR1 MNHEY, CDR2 SVGAGI. Deletions cut 6 bases from V and 4 bases from J, with 15 bases between. CDR3 length: 14 residues. The CDR3 nucleotides read TGTGCCAGCAGGCTGACAGGAGGCGTAGAGACCCAGTACTTC. It codes for CASRLTGGVETQYF.

The chain combines TRBV3-1 (or the pseudogene TRBV3-2) with TRBJ1-2; 9 nucleotides agree with TRBD1. Trimming removed 10 bases from V and 0 bases from J; junction bases left unmatched: 3. The V gene's germline CDR1 is LGHDT and CDR2 YNNKEL (reference sequence). This CDR3 is built from 13 residues. The CDR3 region has the DNA TGTGCCACCACAGGGGGCTCTAACTATGGCTACACCTTC. This translates into CATTGGSNYGYTF.

The chain links TRBV4-1 to TRBJ1-6; a weak D match, TRBD1 (5 bases). V shed 0 bases and J shed 6 bases, with 15 bases lying between them. CDR3 length: 17 amino acids. Germline CDR1 MGHRA, CDR2 YSYEKL. The CDR3 loop reads CASSQDPTPGSNSPLHF. In nucleotides, the CDR3 is TGCGCCAGCAGCCAAGATCCCACGCCAGGGTCTAATTCACCCCTCCACTTT.

The rearrangement links TRBV29-1 to TRBJ2-3; unclear D gene. V was shortened by 7 bases and J by 3 bases, with 8 bases between the two germline ends. The length of the CDR3 is 11 residues. Looked up from germline, CDR1 is SQVTM and CDR2 is ANQGSEA. In DNA form, the CDR3 reads TGCAGCGGGAGAATTACAGATACGCAGTATTTT. Protein: CSGRITDTQYF.

CDR3 nucleotides: TGTGCCACCTCCCGTCGGGGGAACTCCTACAATGAGCAGTTCTTC. Amino acids: CATSRRGNSYNEQFF. This chain links TRBV24-1 with TRBJ2-1; a weak D match, TRBD2 (6 bases). Germline CDR1 reads KGHDR; CDR2 reads SFDVKD. The CDR3 sequence is 15 residues long. Trimming took 9 bases from V and 0 from J, leaving 14 bases between them.

The genes are TRBV7-3 and TRBJ2-3, with TRBD2 matching 13 bases. The CDR3 totals 19 residues. V was pared by 3 bases and J by 4 bases, with 13 bases of the junction left unmatched. Germline values: CDR1 SGHTA, CDR2 FQGTGA. The CDR3 DNA reads as TGTGCCAGCAGCTTTATCCCGAGACTAGCGGGGGGCGGGGCAGATACGCAGTATTTT. Its protein is CASSFIPRLAGGGADTQYF.

This clone was found once. V and J are TRBV6-5 and TRBJ1-6; TRBD1 agrees at 9 bases. Trimming removed 2 bases from V and 5 bases from J; junction bases left unmatched: 4. The CDR3 sequence is 16 residues long. In germline, CDR1 is MNHEY, CDR2 SVGAGI. CDR3 residues: CASSYDRDRDNSPLHF. In DNA form, the CDR3 reads TGTGCCAGCAGTTACGATAGGGACAGGGATAATTCACCCCTCCACTTT.

This chain links TRBV27 with TRBJ1-2, with 8 bases identical to TRBD1. The CDR3 has 16 residues. Germline V lookup: CDR1 MNHEY, CDR2 SMNVEV (reference sequence). J gave up 2 bases and V 7 bases, and 12 bases lay outside the gene matches. Here the CDR3 DNA reads TGTGCCAGCACCACAGAGACCAGGGGGCCCAACTATGGCTACACCTTC. This sequence encodes CASTTETRGPNYGYTF.

This clone was found a few times. The rearrangement joins TRBV19 to TRBJ2-7; 8 bases agree with TRBD1. The germline V gene has CDR1 LNHDA and CDR2 SQIVND (reference sequence). V lost 4 bases, J lost 6 bases, and 8 bases stayed unmatched. This CDR3 comprises 14 residues. The CDR3 loop is CASSRDRGISEQYF. DNA of the CDR3: TGTGCCAGTAGTAGAGACAGGGGAATATCCGAGCAGTACTTC. Full variable domain (remainder filled in from reference TRBV19 and TRBJ2-7): DGGITQSPKYLFRKEGQNVTLSCEQNLNHDAMYWYRQDPGQGLRLIYYSQIVNDFQKGDIAEGYSVSREKKESFPLTVTSAQKNPTAFYLCASSRDRGISEQYFGPGTRLTVT.

A word on this clone: Other DNA sequences from this sample encode an identical CDR3 as well. The chain employs TRBV9 and TRBJ2-3; TRBD2 matches at 12 bases. Germline V gives CDR1 SGDLS, CDR2 YYNGEE. Unmatched junction bases numbered 2, after V lost 0 bases and J lost 3 bases. The CDR3 totals 16 residues. CDR3 bases: TGTGCCAGCAGCGTAGCACTAGCGGGGGGAACAGATACGCAGTATTTT. Translation gives CASSVALAGGTDTQYF.